A single sample is the source of the 18 T cell receptor beta chains below, sequenced in a study of Graves' ophthalmopathy and Graves' hyperthyroidism. RNA transcripts served as template for amplifying TCR beta CDR3 sequences. Second-round multiplex PCR followed a first-round RT-PCR using HTBI primers. TCRdb recomputed calls from the multiplex PCR reads with MiXCR, one row per CDR3 protein. This table has approximately 210,000 distinct CDR3 sequences, under 25% appearing once. Sequencing was performed on peripheral blood. All receptors derive from a woman between 45 and 60 years old with Graves' ophthalmopathy.

This clonotype has a count of ten or more. The CDR3 DNA reads as TGTGCCACCAGTGGAGCTACGGCGGCGGGAATTTATGGCTACACCTTC. Its protein product is CATSGATAAGIYGYTF. The rearrangement links TRBV24-1 to TRBJ1-2; D is unclear. CDR1 is KGHDR and CDR2 is SFDVKD in the germline V gene. This CDR3 region has 16 residues. The germline V and J ends were trimmed by 5 bases and 5 bases, with 20 bases remaining between them.

In its sample, this clonotype was seen many times. The rearrangement links TRBV12-3 or TRBV12-4 to TRBJ2-5; the D is unclear. This CDR3 comprises 13 residues. V was pared by 2 bases and J by 3 bases, with 7 bases between. CDR3 bases: TGTGCCAGCAGTTTAAGGGCAGAAGAGACCCAGTACTTC. Translation: CASSLRAEETQYF.

This clonotype came up many times. CDR3 residues: CASRRTAHEQYF. The CDR3 DNA sequence: TGTGCCAGCAGACGGACAGCCCACGAGCAGTACTTC. The V call is TRBV11-2, the J call TRBJ2-7; tentative D call: TRBD1 (6 bases). Trimming took off 6 bases at V and 5 bases at J, with 11 bases between the two ends. The CDR3 consists of 12 residues. Germline lookup yields CDR1 SGHAT and CDR2 FQNNGV.

This clonotype came up many times. This chain links TRBV19 with TRBJ1-2, with D unclear. CDR1 is LNHDA and CDR2 is SQIVND in the germline V gene (reference sequence). V dropped 5 bases and J dropped 4 bases, with 14 bases sitting between them. This CDR3 has 14 amino acids. CDR3 sequence (DNA): TGTGCCAGTAGTTTTAACGGACGGAGCTATGGCTACACCTTC. Encoded protein: CASSFNGRSYGYTF.

The CDR3 reads CAWRGTAQETQYF. The CDR3 nucleotides read TGTGCCTGGAGAGGGACAGCCCAAGAGACCCAGTACTTC. The rearrangement uses TRBV30 and TRBJ2-5; 7 bases fit TRBD1. Per the germline V gene, CDR1 is GTSNPN and CDR2 is SVGIG (reference sequence). The CDR3 loop spans 13 amino acids. The trim removed 3 bases at V and 1 base at J, leaving 2 bases unmatched.

This clonotype was recorded many times. The chain links TRBV11-2 to TRBJ2-2, with 7 bases identical to TRBD2. CDR1 is SGHAT and CDR2 is FQNNGV in the germline V gene. There are 16 residues in the CDR3. V lost 4 bases, J lost 0 bases, and 5 bases stayed unmatched. CDR3 sequence (DNA): TGTGCCAGCAGCTCGGCAGGGACTACGAACACCGGGGAGCTGTTTTTT. It is translated as CASSSAGTTNTGELFF.

This clonotype was counted between two and nine times. This chain uses TRBV9 with TRBJ2-2, with no clear D. V lost 2 bases to trimming and J lost 7 bases, with 12 bases between them. Germline V CDR1 and CDR2: SGDLS, YYNGEE. This CDR3 contains 14 residues. The CDR3 region is CASSVSGSIGELFF. The CDR3 nucleotides are TGTGCCAGCAGCGTTTCAGGTAGTATCGGGGAGCTGTTTTTT.

This clonotype was observed at least ten times. The rearrangement joins TRBV2 to TRBJ2-4; possibly TRBD1 for D (5 bases). Germline V gene data show CDR1 as SNHLY and CDR2 as FYNNEI. CDR3 size: 14 residues. V shed 8 bases and J shed 2 bases, with 13 bases lying between them. CDR3 sequence: CASGPGSTKNIQYF. CDR3 sequence (DNA): TGTGCCAGCGGTCCAGGGTCGACCAAAAACATTCAGTACTTC.

This clonotype was recorded many times. This chain uses TRBV12-3 or TRBV12-4 with TRBJ1-3, with D uncertain. The CDR3 loop spans 13 amino acids. Trimming cost V 4 bases and J 2 bases, with 6 bases left between them. The CDR3 region has the DNA TGTGCCAGCAGTTCCTTCACTGGAAACACCATATATTTT. Encoded protein: CASSSFTGNTIYF.

This clonotype is labeled large (0.1 to 1%). J is TRBJ2-7 and V is TRBV12-3 or TRBV12-4; D not certain. This CDR3 is 11 amino acids long. V was cut by 6 bases and J by 4 bases, with 7 bases left in between. CDR3 sequence reads: CASSKVYEQYF. The CDR3, as DNA: TGTGCCAGCAGCAAAGTTTACGAGCAGTACTTC.

This clonotype was seen ten or more times. The genes are TRBV7-6 and TRBJ2-7, with D unresolved. CDR1 SGHVS and CDR2 FNYEAQ come from the germline V gene. Deletions cut 5 bases from V and 6 bases from J, with 8 bases between. There are 11 residues in the CDR3. The CDR3 DNA reads TGTGCCAGCAGCGCGGATACCGAGCAGTACTTC. Residues: CASSADTEQYF.

This clonotype was picked up many times. The V gene is TRBV3-1, the J gene TRBJ1-1; D perhaps matches TRBD1 (5 bases). V was shortened by 4 bases and J by 4 bases, with 10 bases between the two germline ends. Germline V CDR1 and CDR2: LGHDT, YNNKEL (reference sequence). This CDR3 region has 13 residues. The CDR3 loop reads CASSLSGFTEAFF. As DNA, the CDR3 is TGTGCCAGCAGCCTATCAGGGTTCACTGAAGCTTTCTTT. Combining the CDR3 with reference TRBV3-1 and TRBJ1-1 gives the whole variable domain DTAVSQTPKYLVTQMGNDKSIKCEQNLGHDTMYWYKQDSKKFLKIMFSYNNKELIINETVPNRFSPKSPDKAHLNLHINSLELGDSAVYFCASSLSGFTEAFFGQGTRLTVV.

This clonotype has a handful of counts. The rearrangement links TRBV28 to TRBJ2-2; 8 nucleotides match TRBD1. Trimming removed 1 base from V and 6 bases from J; junction bases left unmatched: 7. CDR1 and CDR2 from the germline V gene are MDHEN and SYDVKM. This CDR3 contains 16 residues. In DNA form, the CDR3 reads TGTGCCAGCAGTTTATCTACTACAGGGGGACCCGGGGAGCTGTTTTTT. Translating gives CASSLSTTGGPGELFF.

V and J are TRBV28 and TRBJ2-1, with 11 bases aligning to TRBD2. The length of the CDR3 is 17 residues. In germline, CDR1 is MDHEN, CDR2 SYDVKM. The V and J ends lost 3 bases and 5 bases, in that order; junction bases with no gene match: 9. The CDR3 nucleotides are TGTGCCAGCAGTTTTGCCGGACTAGCGGGCGTGAACAATGAGCAGTTCTTC. This sequence encodes CASSFAGLAGVNNEQFF.

This clonotype was seen ten or more times. This chain uses TRBV29-1 with TRBJ2-7; 8 bases align to TRBD2. V was clipped by 4 bases and J by 6 bases; unmatched bases: 11. The germline V gene encodes CDR1 SQVTM and CDR2 ANQGSEA. The CDR3 covers 14 residues. CDR3 protein: CSVAGDREGPEQYF. The CDR3 nucleotides read TGCAGCGTTGCAGGGGATCGGGAGGGCCCCGAGCAGTACTTC.

This clonotype appeared many times. This chain links TRBV7-9 with TRBJ1-5; D remains unclear. This CDR3 comprises 12 residues. V gave up 5 bases and J gave up 7 bases, with 9 bases separating them. Germline V gene lookup returns CDR1 SEHNR and CDR2 FQNEAQ (reference sequence). CDR3 residues: CASSADEQPQHF. The CDR3 DNA is TGTGCCAGCAGCGCCGACGAACAGCCCCAGCATTTT.

This clonotype was seen more than once but under ten times. CDR3 loop: CASSHSIRDSPYEQYF. CDR3 in DNA: TGTGCCAGCAGCCACTCCATCCGGGACAGCCCCTACGAGCAGTACTTC. The rearrangement links TRBV3-1 to TRBJ2-7; 7 positions agree with TRBD1. There are 16 residues in the CDR3. Germline values: CDR1 LGHDT, CDR2 YNNKEL (reference sequence). V lost 3 bases to trimming and J lost 2 bases; unmatched junction nucleotides: 10.

This clonotype was counted at least ten times. The chain is built from TRBV20-1 and TRBJ2-2; maybe TRBD1 (6 bases). CDR3 length: 13 residues. Between the trimmed V and J ends, which lost 3 bases and 2 bases, there was a span of 7 bases. The V gene's germline CDR1 is DFQATT and CDR2 SNEGSKA (reference sequence). As DNA, the CDR3 is TGCAGTGCTAGCGGGACAAACACCGGGGAGCTGTTTTTT. Its translation is CSASGTNTGELFF.